Sequencing of this T cell receptor beta chain was carried out in a study of shared clonotypes between healthy human individuals. Notes on this clone: What it binds is not known.

Study outcomes and limitations: A few donors showed sharing of about 4.7% of naive CD4 clonotypes.

Repertoires were generated with immunoSEQ multiplex PCR, while TCRdb's copy carries only in-frame clones and drops some. In the table there are some 2,100,000 clones, 85% to 95% of which are singletons. CDR3 length: 14 amino acids. Germline CDR1 and CDR2: SGDLS and YYNGEE. V was cut by 3 bases and J by 4 bases, with 13 bases left in between. Naive CD8 cells comprised CD45RO-negative, CCR7-positively selected cells, excluding terminally differentiated effector memory CD45RA+ cells. The chain links TRBV9 to TRBJ1-2; D call uncertain. Sequencing was performed on naive CD8+ T cells from PBMCs. The clonotype originates from a man aged 18 to 29 in good health. Some clones in this sample may be carry-over from other donors' samples. The CDR3 region is CASSGGGSLYGYTF. CDR3 coding DNA: TGTGCCAGCAGCGGGGGAGGGAGCCTCTATGGCTACACCTTC.